These 12 T cell receptor beta chains originate from one sample sequenced in a study of blood T cell repertoires in COVID-19 (dated by TCRdb to 2018 to 2021). The receptor library was made with the immunoSEQ multiplex PCR assay. In TCRdb, the immuneACCESS table is reduced to in-frame sequences with V and J assigned. These tables do not hold every clone; where another copy was compared, an unresolved V gene accounts for under half, and the others remain unexplained. The table for this sample lists roughly 400,000 clones; 88% of them were counted only once. In total, the top ten clones hold about 1.5% of the sample. Sequenced input: PBMCs or T cells enriched from blood (not recorded which). All receptors derive from a woman younger than 35 who had been exposed to COVID-19.

This chain links TRBV5-1 with TRBJ2-3, with 8 bases aligning to TRBD2. Germline values: CDR1 SGHRS, CDR2 YFSETQ. Trimming took 0 bases from V and 6 from J; bases not matched to a gene: 3. CDR3 length: 14 residues. Here the CDR3 DNA reads TGCGCCAGCAGCTTGGCACTAGCGGAGGATACGCAGTATTTT. Translating it yields CASSLALAEDTQYF.

V gene TRBV9 combines with J gene TRBJ1-6; 9 bases agree with TRBD1. The germline V gene has CDR1 SGDLS and CDR2 YYNGEE. There are 16 residues in the CDR3. J gave up 10 bases and V 0 bases, and 8 bases lay outside the gene matches. CDR3 in amino acids: CASSVDGTGLGSPLHF. CDR3 DNA: TGTGCCAGCAGCGTAGACGGGACAGGGTTGGGATCACCCCTCCACTTT.

V and J are TRBV19 and TRBJ2-2; maybe TRBD2 (5 bases). Trimming took off 7 bases at V and 0 bases at J, with 9 bases between the two ends. Germline-derived CDR1 and CDR2 are LNHDA and SQIVND (reference sequence). CDR3 length: 14 amino acids. The CDR3 sequence: CASNPTTNTGELFF. In nucleotides, the CDR3 is TGTGCCAGTAACCCGACTACGAACACCGGGGAGCTGTTTTTT.

The rearrangement links TRBV3-1 (or the pseudogene TRBV3-2) to TRBJ1-3, with a tentative D call TRBD1 (5 bases). CDR1 LGHDT and CDR2 YNNKEL come from the germline V gene (reference sequence). There are 15 residues in the CDR3. Deletions cut 4 bases from V and 3 bases from J, with 13 bases between. CDR3 bases: TGTGCCAGCAGCCCCTATTCAGGGATTGGAAACACCATATATTTT. Amino acids: CASSPYSGIGNTIYF.

The V and J genes are TRBV19 and TRBJ1-4, with 7 bases that match TRBD1. The CDR3 consists of 17 residues. V lost 6 bases to trimming and J lost 0 bases; unmatched junction nucleotides: 10. Germline V gene sequence: CDR1 LNHDA, CDR2 SQIVND (reference sequence). The CDR3 is CASSTGVIPTTNEKLFF. The CDR3 nucleotides are TGTGCCAGTAGCACAGGGGTAATTCCCACAACTAATGAAAAACTGTTTTTT.

About this clone: The identical CDR3 is also encoded by other nucleotide sequences in the sample. The V gene is TRBV2, the J gene TRBJ1-2; the D gene is possibly TRBD1 (6 bases). Trimming shortened V by 11 bases and J by 6 bases, and 7 bases separated the two germline ends. The V gene's germline CDR1 is SNHLY and CDR2 FYNNEI. CDR3 length: 9 amino acids. This chain's CDR3 is CARQDGYTF. CDR3 DNA: TGTGCCCGACAGGATGGCTACACCTTC.

The gene calls are TRBV5-4 and TRBJ2-7; a possible D gene is TRBD2 (5 bases). The germline V gene encodes CDR1 SGHNT and CDR2 YYREEE (reference sequence). V shed 5 bases and J shed 4 bases, with 16 bases lying between them. This CDR3 has 14 amino acids. CDR3 in DNA: TGTGCCAGCAGGAACTTCGGGATGGGATACGAGCAGTACTTC. It is translated as CASRNFGMGYEQYF.

The chain has TRBV5-1 and TRBJ2-7; tentatively, D is TRBD1 (6 bases). Per germline, CDR1 SGHRS and CDR2 YFSETQ. V was shortened by 4 bases and J by 3 bases, with 11 bases between the two germline ends. The CDR3 spans 13 residues. CDR3 loop: CASSPNRDYEQYF. CDR3 bases: TGCGCCAGCAGCCCGAACAGGGACTACGAGCAGTACTTC.

This sequence joins TRBV28 and TRBJ2-7; 7 bases match TRBD1. With V trimmed by 8 bases and J by 7 bases, 14 bases remained unmatched. This CDR3 spans 14 amino acids. Germline values: CDR1 MDHEN, CDR2 SYDVKM. The CDR3 bases are TGTGCCAGCGGACCAGTCAGGGGGTTGAGTGAGCAGTACTTC. Amino acid sequence: CASGPVRGLSEQYF.

The chain links TRBV7-9 to TRBJ1-4, with 9 bases aligning to TRBD1. The trim removed 5 bases at V and 7 bases at J, leaving 8 bases unmatched. CDR3 length: 15 residues. Looked up from germline, CDR1 is SEHNR and CDR2 is FQNEAQ (reference sequence). CDR3 sequence: CASSPPGTGTEKLFF. The CDR3 DNA reads as TGTGCCAGCAGCCCTCCCGGGACAGGGACTGAAAAACTGTTTTTT.

This clone is a singleton in its sample. The chain combines TRBV5-4 with TRBJ2-3; 7 bases match TRBD1. Germline loops: CDR1 SGHNT, CDR2 YYREEE (reference sequence). CDR3 size: 15 residues. V lost 4 bases and J lost 2; bases outside the gene matches: 7. Here the CDR3 reads CASSLTGALTDTQYF. CDR3 sequence (DNA): TGTGCCAGCAGCCTCACAGGGGCACTCACAGATACGCAGTATTTT.

The chain recombines TRBV4-2 with TRBJ1-5, with D unclear. This CDR3 is 17 amino acids long. Trimming took 1 base from V and 7 from J, leaving 20 bases between them. The germline V gene has CDR1 LGHNA and CDR2 YNFKEQ. Here the CDR3 reads CASSQAGLGAAPQPQHF. CDR3 in DNA: TGTGCCAGCAGCCAAGCGGGGTTGGGAGCCGCGCCCCAGCCCCAGCATTTT.